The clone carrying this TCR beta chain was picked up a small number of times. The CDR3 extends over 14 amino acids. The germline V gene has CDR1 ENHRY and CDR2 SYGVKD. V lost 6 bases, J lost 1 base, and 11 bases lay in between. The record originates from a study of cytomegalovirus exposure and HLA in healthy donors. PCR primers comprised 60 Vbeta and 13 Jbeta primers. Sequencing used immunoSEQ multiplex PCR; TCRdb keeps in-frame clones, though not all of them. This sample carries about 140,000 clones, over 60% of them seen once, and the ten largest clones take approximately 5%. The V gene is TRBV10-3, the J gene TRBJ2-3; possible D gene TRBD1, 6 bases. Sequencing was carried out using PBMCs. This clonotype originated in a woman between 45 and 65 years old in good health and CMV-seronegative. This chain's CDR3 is CAIRPPGGTDTQYF. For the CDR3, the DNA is TGTGCCATCAGACCCCCAGGGGGCACAGATACGCAGTATTTT.